A selection of T cell receptor beta chains follows, all from one sample in a study of quantifying T cell responses using KT2 cells. TCRdb reprocessed the UMI-ligation and nested PCR reads via MiXCR and lists one record per CDR3 protein. Of under 35,000 distinct CDR3 sequences in the sample, 10% are singletons; the top ten hold 9.5% to 10%. Input material: PBMCs spiked with cells of the T cell clone KT2. These receptors were taken from a human donor. Each CDR3 is given with its conserved first and last residue. Each record gives: clone size, D gene, V gene, CDR3 length, J gene, CDR3 protein, CDR3 DNA. A D gene is named only where the DNA matches it firmly. Clone size is shown for a subset of rows, as once, few, many or a class of expanded clone.

NA,NA,TRBV7-9,15,TRBJ2-4,CASSLTGEPKNIQYF,TGTGCCAGCAGCCTAACGGGGGAACCCAAAAACATTCAGTACTTC
few,NA,TRBV6-2/TRBV6-3,14,TRBJ1-2,CASSQRRGLSGYTF,TGTGCCAGCAGTCAACGCCGGGGCTTGAGCGGCTACACCTTC
NA,NA,TRBV5-1,15,TRBJ2-1,CASSLGRTNNNEQFF,TGCGCCAGCAGCTTGGGGCGGACCAACAACAATGAGCAGTTCTTC
few,TRBD2,TRBV3-1,16,TRBJ2-1,CASSQLGTSGRDEQFF,TGTGCCAGCAGCCAGTTAGGAACTAGCGGGAGAGATGAGCAGTTCTTC
NA,TRBD1,TRBV29-1,12,TRBJ1-1,CSVATGDLQAFF,TGCAGCGTAGCGACAGGGGACCTACAAGCTTTCTTT
few,NA,TRBV19,14,TRBJ2-2,CASSISRNTGELFF,TGTGCCAGTAGTATATCCCGGAACACCGGGGAGCTGTTTTTT
NA,NA,TRBV2,14,TRBJ2-7,CASSEGGSLYEQYF,TGTGCCAGCAGTGAAGGGGGGAGCCTCTACGAGCAGTACTTC
medium-sized,NA,TRBV20-1,13,TRBJ1-3,CSARQASGNTIYF,TGCAGTGCGAGACAGGCCTCTGGAAACACCATATATTTT
NA,TRBD1,TRBV6-7,17,TRBJ1-5,CASSYSRQGVCNQPQHF,TGTGCCAGCAGTTACTCGAGACAGGGGGTGTGCAATCAGCCCCAGCATTTT
NA,TRBD1,TRBV4-3,15,TRBJ2-5,CASSQAGQGGETQYF,TGCGCCAGCAGCCAAGCGGGACAGGGGGGAGAGACCCAGTACTTC
many,NA,TRBV12-3/TRBV12-4,12,TRBJ1-1,CASILWGTEAFF,TGTGCCAGCATCCTATGGGGGACTGAAGCTTTCTTT
NA,TRBD1,TRBV5-1,16,TRBJ2-1,CASSLGGTDNYNEQFF,TGCGCCAGCAGCTTGGGAGGGACAGATAATTACAATGAGCAGTTCTTC
many,NA,TRBV20-1,13,TRBJ1-6,CSARGGRDSPLHF,TGCAGTGCTCGAGGAGGCAGGGACTCACCCCTCCACTTT
NA,NA,TRBV3-1,15,TRBJ2-7,CASSQETADLYEQYF,TGTGCCAGCAGCCAAGAGACAGCGGACCTCTACGAGCAGTACTTC
NA,TRBD2,TRBV3-1,15,TRBJ2-5,CASSQDLSGGETQYF,TGTGCCAGCAGCCAGGACCTTAGCGGGGGAGAGACCCAGTACTTC
many,NA,TRBV20-1,13,TRBJ1-1,CSARTVWDTEAFF,TGCAGTGCTAGGACGGTTTGGGACACTGAAGCTTTCTTT
many,TRBD1,TRBV5-1,15,TRBJ2-7,CASSLAQGAPKEQYF,TGCGCCAGCAGCTTGGCGCAGGGGGCGCCGAAGGAGCAGTACTTC
NA,TRBD1,TRBV11-2,13,TRBJ2-7,CATQGTGVYEQYF,TGTGCCACTCAAGGGACAGGGGTTTACGAGCAGTACTTC
NA,NA,TRBV20-1,11,TRBJ2-1,CSAGADGEQFF,TGCAGTGCGGGGGCTGACGGTGAGCAGTTCTTC
many,NA,TRBV29-1,13,TRBJ2-5,CSVPGPEGETQYF,TGCAGCGTCCCCGGGCCCGAAGGAGAGACCCAGTACTTC
few,TRBD2,TRBV4-2,15,TRBJ2-7,CASSYQAGLSYEQYF,TGTGCCAGCAGCTACCAAGCGGGGCTCTCCTACGAGCAGTACTTC
NA,NA,TRBV7-9,15,TRBJ2-3,CASSPQGRSTDTQYF,TGTGCCAGCAGCCCACAGGGACGCAGCACAGATACGCAGTATTTT
NA,NA,TRBV29-1,12,TRBJ2-2,CSGGPNTGELFF,TGCAGCGGGGGACCGAACACCGGGGAGCTGTTTTTT
many,TRBD2,TRBV19,15,TRBJ2-7,CASSMPGLAVYEQYF,TGTGCCAGTAGTATGCCGGGACTAGCGGTCTACGAGCAGTACTTC
few,TRBD1,TRBV2,14,TRBJ1-2,CASREGQGGPGYTF,TGTGCCAGCAGGGAGGGCCAGGGGGGTCCTGGCTACACCTTC
NA,NA,TRBV12-3/TRBV12-4,13,TRBJ1-1,CASSSNWYLGAFF,TGTGCCAGCAGTTCAAATTGGTATCTCGGAGCTTTCTTT
many,NA,TRBV29-1,12,TRBJ1-1,CSVEDSKTEAFF,TGCAGCGTCGAAGACAGCAAAACTGAAGCTTTCTTT
many,TRBD2,TRBV6-5,15,TRBJ2-1,CASSYANVAGNEQFF,TGTGCCAGCAGTTACGCGAATGTAGCGGGCAATGAGCAGTTCTTC
NA,NA,TRBV4-2,14,TRBJ1-4,CASSVNRAGEKLFF,TGTGCCAGTAGCGTAAACAGGGCGGGGGAAAAACTGTTTTTT
NA,TRBD2,TRBV6-2/TRBV6-3,20,TRBJ2-2,CASTYPGLAGGPWDTGELFF,TGTGCCAGCACCTACCCCGGACTAGCGGGAGGGCCTTGGGACACCGGGGAGCTGTTTTTT
few,TRBD1,TRBV25-1,15,TRBJ2-7,CASSRDRGLVPEQYF,TGTGCCAGCAGTAGGGACAGGGGGCTTGTCCCCGAGCAGTACTTC
many,NA,TRBV7-3,13,TRBJ1-1,CASSFSQGTEAFF,TGTGCCAGCAGCTTCTCCCAGGGAACTGAAGCTTTCTTT
few,TRBD1,TRBV19,17,TRBJ2-6,CASSTSAPGGRANVLTF,TGTGCCAGTAGTACCTCTGCCCCAGGGGGAAGGGCCAACGTCCTGACTTTC
many,TRBD2,TRBV24-1,15,TRBJ2-1,CATGLAGGADNEQFF,TGTGCCACGGGACTAGCGGGAGGCGCTGACAATGAGCAGTTCTTC
many,TRBD2,TRBV20-1,14,TRBJ2-3,CSARFRGGADTQYF,TGCAGTGCTAGGTTCCGCGGGGGGGCAGATACGCAGTATTTT
few,TRBD1,TRBV5-1,13,TRBJ1-2,CASSPTGTYGYTF,TGCGCCAGCAGCCCGACAGGGACCTATGGCTACACCTTC
NA,NA,TRBV6-5,12,TRBJ1-1,CASSIQGAEAFF,TGTGCCAGCAGTATACAGGGCGCAGAAGCTTTCTTT
NA,NA,TRBV5-1,14,TRBJ2-7,CASSLGTASYEQYF,TGCGCCAGCAGCTTGGGGACAGCATCCTACGAGCAGTACTTC
many,NA,TRBV6-2/TRBV6-3,13,TRBJ2-7,CASSPTGFNEQYF,TGTGCCAGCAGTCCCACAGGGTTCAACGAGCAGTACTTC
few,NA,TRBV21-1,17,TRBJ2-1,CASSRPTSGESYNEQFF,TGTGCCAGCAGCAGGCCGACTAGCGGAGAGTCCTACAATGAGCAGTTCTTC
NA,TRBD2,TRBV9,16,TRBJ2-7,CASSVEASGQFYEQYF,TGTGCCAGCAGCGTAGAGGCTAGCGGTCAGTTCTACGAGCAGTACTTC
few,TRBD1,TRBV5-1,15,TRBJ2-1,CASSPAGQGVNEQFF,TGCGCCAGCAGCCCCGCAGGACAGGGGGTAAATGAGCAGTTCTTC
NA,NA,TRBV7-3,13,TRBJ2-2,CASSPGPTGELFF,TGTGCCAGCAGTCCCGGCCCGACCGGGGAGCTGTTTTTT
many,NA,TRBV20-1,12,TRBJ1-1,CSATGGGTEAFF,TGCAGTGCCACCGGAGGTGGCACTGAAGCTTTCTTT
NA,NA,TRBV4-1,17,TRBJ2-5,CASSQEGRGLVQETQYF,TGCGCCAGCAGCCAAGAAGGTAGGGGGTTGGTCCAAGAGACCCAGTACTTC
NA,NA,TRBV4-1,15,TRBJ1-6,CASSQESLYNSPLHF,TGCGCCAGCAGCCAAGAATCCCTATATAATTCGCCCCTCCACTTT
few,NA,TRBV4-1,15,TRBJ2-7,CASSPGGLAAYEQYF,TGCGCCAGCAGCCCTGGGGGGCTAGCGGCCTACGAGCAGTACTTC
few,TRBD1,TRBV10-3,15,TRBJ2-1,CAISEGQGAVDEQFF,TGTGCCATCAGTGAAGGACAGGGGGCGGTCGATGAGCAGTTCTTC
few,TRBD2,TRBV20-1,19,TRBJ2-5,CSARDPARGRAIESETQYF,TGCAGTGCTAGAGACCCAGCCCGGGGGAGGGCCATTGAGTCCGAGACCCAGTACTTC
many,TRBD1,TRBV20-1,13,TRBJ2-1,CSATHTGGSEQFF,TGCAGTGCCACACATACAGGGGGCAGTGAGCAGTTCTTC
few,NA,TRBV28,12,TRBJ2-7,CASSFRPGEQYF,TGTGCCAGCAGTTTCCGTCCCGGAGAGCAGTACTTC
few,TRBD1,TRBV11-2,16,TRBJ2-5,CASSQLIGGGGETQYF,TGTGCCAGCAGCCAACTGATAGGGGGCGGTGGGGAGACCCAGTACTTC
NA,NA,TRBV27,16,TRBJ1-5,CASSLAGVSPNQPQHF,TGTGCCAGCAGTTTAGCAGGGGTGAGTCCCAATCAGCCCCAGCATTTT
few,TRBD1,TRBV28,16,TRBJ2-1,CASRRPGQGYLNEQFF,TGTGCCAGCAGGAGACCGGGACAGGGGTACCTCAATGAGCAGTTCTTC
few,NA,TRBV4-3,14,TRBJ2-7,CASSQVMGDYEQYF,TGCGCCAGCAGCCAAGTGATGGGGGACTACGAGCAGTACTTC
NA,NA,TRBV21-1,14,TRBJ1-5,CASDRRRGDQPQHF,TGTGCCAGCGACCGGAGGAGGGGTGATCAGCCCCAGCATTTT
medium-sized,NA,TRBV20-1,14,TRBJ1-1,CSKLKRGLGAEAFF,TGCAGTAAGCTTAAGCGGGGGCTAGGAGCTGAAGCTTTCTTT
few,TRBD2,TRBV7-2,15,TRBJ2-7,CASSGLGTSGYEQYF,TGTGCCAGCAGCGGGCTTGGGACTAGCGGCTACGAGCAGTACTTC
few,NA,TRBV2,14,TRBJ2-3,CASRDSFSTDTQYF,TGTGCCAGCAGGGACTCTTTCAGCACAGATACGCAGTATTTT
NA,NA,TRBV5-5,15,TRBJ1-1,CASSLGQIRNTEAFF,TGTGCCAGCAGCTTGGGACAGATTAGGAACACTGAAGCTTTCTTT